The rows below give T cell receptor beta chains drawn from one sample of a study of neoadjuvant nivolumab and ipilimumab in lung cancer. TCRdb's table, derived via immunoSEQ multiplex PCR, lists solely in-frame clones and lacks some. The sample contains about 27,000 clones, about 78% of which appear only once. The specimen was tumor tissue, collected after neoadjuvant nivolumab, alone or with ipilimumab, at or shortly before surgery. All receptors come from an adult with non-small cell lung cancer. The CDR3 runs from the conserved cysteine through the conserved F or W. D genes are given only for firm matches. Clone sizes are given selectively: once, few, many, or a class where the clone is expanded.

V gene: TRBV30
clone size: once
J gene: TRBJ1-2
D gene: .
CDR3 DNA: TGTGCCTGGAGTGTAGGCAGGGGTCGCGCTCCCCTTGGTTATGGCTACACCTTC
CDR3 protein: CAWSVGRGRAPLGYGYTF

V gene: TRBV30
clone size: .
J gene: TRBJ2-1
D gene: .
CDR3 DNA: TGTGCCTGGAGTTTAAGAAATGAGCAGTTCTTC
CDR3 protein: CAWSLRNEQFF

V gene: TRBV6-1
clone size: .
J gene: TRBJ2-1
D gene: .
CDR3 DNA: TGTGCCAGCAGTGAAGATGGGGGAAAGCAGTTCTTC
CDR3 protein: CASSEDGGKQFF

V gene: TRBV5-6
clone size: few
J gene: TRBJ2-1
D gene: .
CDR3 DNA: TGTGCCAGCAGCCTAGCCTTGTATGAGCAGTTCTTC
CDR3 protein: CASSLALYEQFF

V gene: TRBV14
clone size: .
J gene: TRBJ2-5
D gene: .
CDR3 DNA: TGTGCCAGCAGCCCCCCAGCGAGCGGGGAGACCCAGTACTTC
CDR3 protein: CASSPPASGETQYF

V gene: TRBV4-1
clone size: .
J gene: TRBJ1-2
D gene: .
CDR3 DNA: TGCGCCAGCAGCCAAGATGGACAGCAACCTTATGGCTACACCTTC
CDR3 protein: CASSQDGQQPYGYTF

V gene: TRBV6-5
clone size: once
J gene: TRBJ1-6
D gene: TRBD1
CDR3 DNA: TGTGCCAGCAGGGCAGGGGGGGCCTATAATTCACCCCTCCACTTT
CDR3 protein: CASRAGGAYNSPLHF

V gene: TRBV5-1
clone size: .
J gene: TRBJ2-2
D gene: .
CDR3 DNA: TGCGCCAGCAGCTTGACAGCTAGCGAAACCGGGGAGCTGTTTTTT
CDR3 protein: CASSLTASETGELFF

V gene: TRBV5-5
clone size: .
J gene: TRBJ1-5
D gene: .
CDR3 DNA: TGTGCCAGCAGTTCTAACAGAGCCAATCAGCCCCAGCATTTT
CDR3 protein: CASSSNRANQPQHF

V gene: TRBV29-1
clone size: .
J gene: TRBJ2-2
D gene: .
CDR3 DNA: TGCAGCGTTTGGCGACAGAACACCGGGGAGCTGTTTTTT
CDR3 protein: CSVWRQNTGELFF

V gene: TRBV27
clone size: .
J gene: TRBJ2-5
D gene: .
CDR3 DNA: TGTGCCAGCGGAAACAGGGAAGAGACCCAGTACTTC
CDR3 protein: CASGNREETQYF

V gene: TRBV29-1
clone size: once
J gene: TRBJ2-4
D gene: TRBD1
CDR3 DNA: TGCAGCGTCGTCAGGGGGACGGGGTTTGACATTCAGTACTTC
CDR3 protein: CSVVRGTGFDIQYF

V gene: TRBV5-5
clone size: .
J gene: TRBJ2-5
D gene: .
CDR3 DNA: TGTGCCAGCAGCCGGACCGCGTCGGAGACCCAGTACTTC
CDR3 protein: CASSRTASETQYF

V gene: TRBV10-2
clone size: .
J gene: TRBJ2-1
D gene: .
CDR3 DNA: TGCGCCACCCGGCACACAGGCCTTTACAATGAGCAGTTCTTC
CDR3 protein: CATRHTGLYNEQFF

V gene: TRBV11-1
clone size: .
J gene: TRBJ2-1
D gene: TRBD2
CDR3 DNA: TGTGCCAGCAGCTTATACTCGACTAGCGGGTACTACAATGAGCAGTTCTTC
CDR3 protein: CASSLYSTSGYYNEQFF

V gene: TRBV11-3
clone size: .
J gene: TRBJ1-2
D gene: .
CDR3 DNA: TGTGCCAGCAGCTTGTCAGGGTCGTTAGACTATGGCTACACCTTC
CDR3 protein: CASSLSGSLDYGYTF

V gene: TRBV6-6
clone size: .
J gene: TRBJ2-7
D gene: .
CDR3 DNA: TGTGCCAGCAGTTACTCGGCAGGGAAGGTTCCCTACGAGCAGTACTTC
CDR3 protein: CASSYSAGKVPYEQYF

V gene: TRBV6-1
clone size: .
J gene: TRBJ2-5
D gene: .
CDR3 DNA: TGTGCCAGCAGTGAAGTCGCGACAGCGGGGACCCAGTACTTC
CDR3 protein: CASSEVATAGTQYF

V gene: TRBV5-6
clone size: .
J gene: TRBJ1-2
D gene: .
CDR3 DNA: TGTGCCAGCAGCTTAAAGGGTGAAGGGGGCTACACCTTC
CDR3 protein: CASSLKGEGGYTF

V gene: TRBV6-1
clone size: .
J gene: TRBJ1-2
D gene: .
CDR3 DNA: TGTGCCAGCAGTTTGATCACCACAGGGAACGGCTACACCTTC
CDR3 protein: CASSLITTGNGYTF

V gene: TRBV27
clone size: few
J gene: TRBJ1-1
D gene: TRBD1
CDR3 DNA: TGTGCCAGCAGTTCGAAAGGACAGGGGGTGAACACTGAAGCTTTCTTT
CDR3 protein: CASSSKGQGVNTEAFF

V gene: TRBV5-1
clone size: .
J gene: TRBJ1-2
D gene: TRBD1
CDR3 DNA: TGCGCCAGCAGCGCATCGGGACAGAGTGGCTACACCTTC
CDR3 protein: CASSASGQSGYTF

V gene: TRBV6-5
clone size: .
J gene: TRBJ2-7
D gene: .
CDR3 DNA: TGTGCCAGCAGTTACTCGTCCAGGGAAGGCTACGAGCAGTACTTC
CDR3 protein: CASSYSSREGYEQYF

V gene: TRBV9
clone size: .
J gene: TRBJ2-7
D gene: .
CDR3 DNA: TGTGCCAGCAGCGGAGGGGAACGGGTCGAGCAGTACTTC
CDR3 protein: CASSGGERVEQYF

V gene: TRBV5-5
clone size: .
J gene: TRBJ1-2
D gene: TRBD1
CDR3 DNA: TGTGCCAGCAGCACCCGGACAGGGGGCTATGAGAGCTATGGCTACACCTTC
CDR3 protein: CASSTRTGGYESYGYTF

V gene: TRBV5-1
clone size: .
J gene: TRBJ2-1
D gene: .
CDR3 DNA: TGCGCCAGCAGCTTGGAAAGCCCCGCGGGGGCGTACAATGAGCAGTTCTTC
CDR3 protein: CASSLESPAGAYNEQFF

V gene: TRBV11-2
clone size: .
J gene: TRBJ2-3
D gene: .
CDR3 DNA: TGTGCCAGCAGCTTATCCCGAGCGGCTAGCACAGATACGCAGTATTTT
CDR3 protein: CASSLSRAASTDTQYF

V gene: TRBV7-2
clone size: .
J gene: TRBJ1-2
D gene: .
CDR3 DNA: TGTGCCAGCAGCTTAGAAGGGGGTGGCTACACCTTC
CDR3 protein: CASSLEGGGYTF

V gene: TRBV5-5
clone size: .
J gene: TRBJ1-1
D gene: .
CDR3 DNA: TGTGCCAGCAGCCGATCCAGGGCCCCACACTCGAGCACTGAAGCTTTCTTT
CDR3 protein: CASSRSRAPHSSTEAFF

V gene: TRBV5-4
clone size: few
J gene: TRBJ1-1
D gene: .
CDR3 DNA: TGTGCCAGCAGCTTGGATCAAGAGTCGACTGAAGCTTTCTTT
CDR3 protein: CASSLDQESTEAFF

V gene: TRBV5-6
clone size: once
J gene: TRBJ1-2
D gene: .
CDR3 DNA: TGTGCCAGCAGCTTCGACAGCGGCTATGGCTACACCTTC
CDR3 protein: CASSFDSGYGYTF

V gene: TRBV7-2
clone size: .
J gene: TRBJ2-1
D gene: .
CDR3 DNA: TGTGCCAGCAGCCCCCACAGCGGTAACAATGAGCAGTTCTTC
CDR3 protein: CASSPHSGNNEQFF

V gene: TRBV7-2
clone size: once
J gene: TRBJ2-5
D gene: .
CDR3 DNA: TGTGCCAGCAGACCCCCCAACAAGACCCAGTACTTC
CDR3 protein: CASRPPNKTQYF

V gene: TRBV11-2
clone size: once
J gene: TRBJ2-7
D gene: TRBD1
CDR3 DNA: TGTGCCAGCAGCCTCCAGACAGGGTCCTACGAGCAGTACTTC
CDR3 protein: CASSLQTGSYEQYF

V gene: TRBV2
clone size: .
J gene: TRBJ2-7
D gene: TRBD1
CDR3 DNA: TGTGCCAGCAGTATGGGACAGGGGTCCTACGAGCAGTACTTC
CDR3 protein: CASSMGQGSYEQYF

V gene: TRBV7-2
clone size: once
J gene: TRBJ2-3
D gene: TRBD1
CDR3 DNA: TGTGCCAGCAGCCGAGACAGGGGCACAGATACGCAGTATTTT
CDR3 protein: CASSRDRGTDTQYF

V gene: TRBV18
clone size: .
J gene: TRBJ1-2
D gene: .
CDR3 DNA: TGTGCCAGCTCACCGGCCTCGAACTATGGCTACACCTTC
CDR3 protein: CASSPASNYGYTF

V gene: TRBV27
clone size: .
J gene: TRBJ1-1
D gene: .
CDR3 DNA: TGTGCCAGCAGTCCCGGACGGATTTCTATGAACACTGAAGCTTTCTTT
CDR3 protein: CASSPGRISMNTEAFF

V gene: TRBV30
clone size: .
J gene: TRBJ2-3
D gene: TRBD2
CDR3 DNA: TGTGCCTGGCACGGGGGGGCCGGTACGCAGTATTTT
CDR3 protein: CAWHGGAGTQYF

V gene: TRBV30
clone size: .
J gene: TRBJ2-7
D gene: TRBD1
CDR3 DNA: TGTGCCTCTACTAGGACAGGGGTCTCCTACGAGCAGTACTTC
CDR3 protein: CASTRTGVSYEQYF

V gene: TRBV7-9
clone size: once
J gene: TRBJ2-1
D gene: TRBD2
CDR3 DNA: TGTGCCAGCAGCTTAGCTCTTGCGGGGGGGTCGGGTGAGCAGTTCTTC
CDR3 protein: CASSLALAGGSGEQFF

V gene: TRBV10-3
clone size: few
J gene: TRBJ2-1
D gene: TRBD1
CDR3 DNA: TGTGCCATCAGTGAGAGGATCGATCGTAGGGGGCATGAGCAGTTCTTC
CDR3 protein: CAISERIDRRGHEQFF

V gene: TRBV7-8
clone size: .
J gene: TRBJ2-2
D gene: .
CDR3 DNA: TGTGCCAGCAGCTTATTGGTCGCTTCGAACACCGGGGAGCTGTTTTTT
CDR3 protein: CASSLLVASNTGELFF

V gene: TRBV30
clone size: .
J gene: TRBJ1-3
D gene: .
CDR3 DNA: TGTGCCTGGAGTGTACTCCACAGGGTGGACGGAAACACCATATATTTT
CDR3 protein: CAWSVLHRVDGNTIYF

V gene: TRBV7-8
clone size: .
J gene: TRBJ2-3
D gene: TRBD2
CDR3 DNA: TGTGCCAGCAGCTTACTAGCGGGGGGTACAGATACGCAGTATTTT
CDR3 protein: CASSLLAGGTDTQYF